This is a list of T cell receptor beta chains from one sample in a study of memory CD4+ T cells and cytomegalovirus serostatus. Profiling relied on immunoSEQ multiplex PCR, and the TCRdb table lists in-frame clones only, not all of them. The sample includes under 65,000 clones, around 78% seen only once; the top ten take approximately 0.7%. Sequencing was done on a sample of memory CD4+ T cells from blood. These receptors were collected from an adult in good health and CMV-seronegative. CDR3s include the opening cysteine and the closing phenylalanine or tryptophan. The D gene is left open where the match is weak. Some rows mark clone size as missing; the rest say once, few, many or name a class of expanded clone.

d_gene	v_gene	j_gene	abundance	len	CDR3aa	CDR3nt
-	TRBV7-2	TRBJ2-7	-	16	CASSLATRRDTYEQYF	TGTGCCAGCAGCTTAGCAACCAGACGGGACACCTACGAGCAGTACTTC
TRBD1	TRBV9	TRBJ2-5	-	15	CASSARQGNQETQYF	TGTGCCAGCAGCGCGCGACAGGGTAACCAAGAGACCCAGTACTTC
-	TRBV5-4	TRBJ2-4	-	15	CASSQGGIAKNIQYF	TGTGCCAGCAGCCAGGGGGGGATAGCCAAAAACATTCAGTACTTC
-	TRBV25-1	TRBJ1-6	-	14	CASSDGGWGSPLHF	TGTGCCAGCAGTGATGGGGGATGGGGTTCACCCCTCCACTTT
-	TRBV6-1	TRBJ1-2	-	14	CASSSQGLKDGYTF	TGTGCCAGCAGTAGTCAGGGGCTAAAGGATGGCTACACCTTC
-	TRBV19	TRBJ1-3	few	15	CASSMDRSSGNTIYF	TGTGCCAGTAGTATGGACAGAAGCTCTGGAAACACCATATATTTT
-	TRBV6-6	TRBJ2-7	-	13	CASTRGPTYEQYF	TGTGCCAGCACCCGAGGGCCGACCTACGAGCAGTACTTC
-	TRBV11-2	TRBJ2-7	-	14	CASSLWQRRYEQYF	TGTGCCAGCAGCCTCTGGCAGCGCCGCTACGAGCAGTACTTC
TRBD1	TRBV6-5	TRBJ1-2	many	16	CASSYIRTGGGYGYTF	TGTGCCAGCAGTTATATCAGGACAGGGGGAGGATATGGCTACACCTTC
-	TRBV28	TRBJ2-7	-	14	CASSLFGYTYEQYF	TGTGCCAGCAGTTTATTCGGCTATACCTACGAGCAGTACTTC
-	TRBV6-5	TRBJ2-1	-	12	CASKTPGNEQFF	TGTGCCAGCAAGACTCCGGGTAATGAGCAGTTCTTC
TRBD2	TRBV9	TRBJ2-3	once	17	CASSVRGGAGGTDTQYF	TGTGCCAGCAGCGTTCGGGGGGGAGCGGGAGGCACAGATACGCAGTATTTT
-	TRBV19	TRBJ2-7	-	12	CASTQPPYEQYF	TGTGCCAGTACCCAGCCTCCCTACGAGCAGTACTTC
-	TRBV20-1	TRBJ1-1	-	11	CSADFGMEAFF	TGCAGTGCTGACTTCGGAATGGAAGCTTTCTTT